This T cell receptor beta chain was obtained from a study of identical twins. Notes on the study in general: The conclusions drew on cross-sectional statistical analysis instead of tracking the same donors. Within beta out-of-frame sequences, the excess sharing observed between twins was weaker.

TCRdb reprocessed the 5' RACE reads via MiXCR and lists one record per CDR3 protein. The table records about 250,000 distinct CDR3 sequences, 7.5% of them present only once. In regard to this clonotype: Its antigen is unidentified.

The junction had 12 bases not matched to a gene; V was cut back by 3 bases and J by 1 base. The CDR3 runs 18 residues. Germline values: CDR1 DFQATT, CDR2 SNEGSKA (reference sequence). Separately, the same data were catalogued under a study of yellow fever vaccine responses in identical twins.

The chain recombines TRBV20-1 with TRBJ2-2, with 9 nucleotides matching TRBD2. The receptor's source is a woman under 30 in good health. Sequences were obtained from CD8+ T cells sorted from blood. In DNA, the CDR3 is TGCAGTGCTAGCAGGTCGTCTAGCGGGGCCTGGAACACCGGGGAGCTGTTTTTT. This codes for CSASRSSSGAWNTGELFF.